Shown below are 24 T cell receptor beta chains from a single sample sequenced in a study of T cell repertoires in Merkel cell carcinoma. TCRdb's copy holds only in-frame clones and misses some; the assay was immunoSEQ multiplex PCR. The sample includes 15,000 or so clones, approximately 73% seen only once; the top ten take 15% to 20%. Sequencing was done on a sample of tumor tissue. The source of these receptors is an adult with Merkel cell carcinoma.

The chain combines TRBV12-3 or TRBV12-4 with TRBJ1-1; the D gene is possibly TRBD1 (5 bases). The V gene lost 1 base and the J gene lost 4 bases, with 7 bases spanning the gap. The CDR3 is 13 residues long. The CDR3 nucleotides read TGTGCCAGCAGTTTAGGGGGGATCACTGAAGCTTTCTTT. It translates to CASSLGGITEAFF.

This chain links TRBV6-5 with TRBJ2-1; D unclear. The CDR3 contains 14 residues. V shed 10 bases and J shed 7 bases, with 20 bases lying between them. Looked up from germline, CDR1 is MNHEY and CDR2 is SVGAGI. This CDR3 reads CAILARHKINEQFF. For the CDR3, the DNA is TGTGCCATCCTCGCCCGCCACAAGATTAATGAGCAGTTCTTC.

The DNA for the CDR3 is TGTGCCAGCAGCTCCGGACACATGGACGAGCAGTACTTC. Protein: CASSSGHMDEQYF. V and J are TRBV7-6 and TRBJ2-7, with a tentative D call TRBD1 (5 bases). CDR3 length equals 13 residues. Germline values: CDR1 SGHVS, CDR2 FNYEAQ. Trimming cost V 4 bases and J 5 bases, with 12 bases left between them.

CDR3 sequence reads: CASSLGVPGNTIYF. The CDR3 DNA is TGTGCCAGCAGCTTAGGGGTACCCGGAAACACCATATATTTT. The rearrangement joins TRBV7-9 to TRBJ1-3; D gene ambiguous. There are 14 residues in the CDR3. Between the trimmed V and J ends, which lost 1 base and 4 bases, there was a span of 8 bases. CDR1 SEHNR and CDR2 FQNEAQ come from the germline V gene (reference sequence).

This chain links TRBV7-6 with TRBJ2-5, with 11 bases fitting TRBD2. The CDR3 is 16 amino acids. CDR1 and CDR2 (germline): SGHVS, FNYEAQ. J gave up 1 base and V 2 bases, and 3 bases lay outside the gene matches. This CDR3 reads CASSLLLAGGQETQYF. In nucleotides, the CDR3 is TGTGCCAGCAGCTTACTCCTAGCGGGAGGCCAAGAGACCCAGTACTTC.

The chain links TRBV9 to TRBJ1-2, with D perhaps matching TRBD1 (5 bases). CDR1 and CDR2 (germline): SGDLS, YYNGEE. The CDR3 length is 15 residues. Deletions cut 3 bases from V and 4 bases from J, with 16 bases between. CDR3 DNA sequence: TGTGCCAGCAGCGGACTACAGGACCTCGGCTATGGCTACACCTTC. It yields the protein CASSGLQDLGYGYTF.

The chain combines TRBV27 with TRBJ2-1, with 12 bases lining up with TRBD2. V was pared by 5 bases and J by 9 bases, with 5 bases of the junction left unmatched. Germline lookup yields CDR1 MNHEY and CDR2 SMNVEV (reference sequence). The CDR3 extends over 14 amino acids. CDR3 sequence: CASSLTSGRTEQFF. The CDR3 DNA reads TGTGCCAGCAGTCTGACTAGCGGGAGAACTGAGCAGTTCTTC.

This chain uses TRBV5-1 with TRBJ2-7; possible D gene TRBD1, 6 bases. This CDR3 contains 13 residues. In germline, CDR1 is SGHRS, CDR2 YFSETQ. Trimming took off 5 bases at V and 5 bases at J, with 14 bases between the two ends. CDR3 protein: CASRTQGYNEQYF. As DNA, the CDR3 is TGCGCCAGCAGAACCCAGGGGTATAACGAGCAGTACTTC.

This clone was seen a few times. Compared with germline, one end of the junction differs, possibly owing to a read error. V gene TRBV2 combines with J gene TRBJ2-7; no definite D call. The CDR3 covers 11 residues. Germline V gives CDR1 SNHLY, CDR2 FYNNEI. The CDR3 DNA sequence: TGTGCCAGCAGTGAATTCGGTCGGAGTAGCTTC. Translation: CASSEFGRSSF.

The chain is built from TRBV14 and TRBJ1-2; no clear D. The CDR3 sequence is 12 residues long. Trimming took off 4 bases at V and 4 bases at J, with 7 bases between the two ends. The germline V gene has CDR1 SGHDN and CDR2 FVKESK. The DNA for the CDR3 is TGTGCCAGCAGCCTGGGTCCCTATGGCTACACCTTC. This encodes CASSLGPYGYTF.

There are a few counts of this clone. V is TRBV7-2 and J is TRBJ1-2, with 7 bases matching TRBD1. Germline lookup yields CDR1 SGHTA and CDR2 FQGNSA. With 1 base clipped from V and 7 bases from J, the junction kept 3 bases outside the gene matches. CDR3 length equals 13 residues. The CDR3, as DNA: TGTGCCAGCAGCTTAGGGACAGGTCCTGGCTACACCTTC. Amino acids: CASSLGTGPGYTF.

The genes are TRBV12-5 and TRBJ2-1, with D perhaps given as TRBD1 or TRBD2 (6 bases each). In germline, CDR1 is LGHNT, CDR2 FRNRAP. V dropped 6 bases and J dropped 0 bases, with 12 bases sitting between them. This CDR3 spans 15 amino acids. DNA of the CDR3: TGTGCTAGTGGCCGCGGGACAAGCTCCTACAATGAGCAGTTCTTC. It is translated as CASGRGTSSYNEQFF.

This clone has more than one count but fewer than ten. The genes are TRBV6-5 and TRBJ2-3; perhaps TRBD2 as D (5 bases). V lost 2 bases to trimming and J lost 2 bases, with 11 bases between them. Per the germline V gene, CDR1 is MNHEY and CDR2 is SVGAGI. This CDR3 is 15 amino acids long. CDR3 amino acids: CASSYRGTPTDTQYF. CDR3 bases: TGTGCCAGCAGTTACCGGGGAACACCCACAGATACGCAGTATTTT.

The chain carries TRBV18 and TRBJ2-2; no definite D call. The V end was cut by 6 bases, the J end by 1 base, with 9 bases between. The CDR3 consists of 14 residues. Per germline, CDR1 KGHSH and CDR2 LQKENI. The CDR3 loop reads CASSAQLNTGELFF. The CDR3 bases are TGTGCCAGCTCGGCACAGTTGAACACCGGGGAGCTGTTTTTT.

This chain connects TRBV10-3 to TRBJ1-4; 9 bases are a match to TRBD1. V dropped 2 bases and J dropped 2; count of bases not matched to a gene: 0. This CDR3 is built from 15 residues. Germline V gene sequence: CDR1 ENHRY, CDR2 SYGVKD. CDR3 nucleotides: TGTGCCATCAGTGAGGACAGGGGGACTAATGAAAAACTGTTTTTT. Its translation: CAISEDRGTNEKLFF.

This sequence joins TRBV6-5 and TRBJ2-1; a weak D match, TRBD2 (5 bases). Per the germline V gene, CDR1 is MNHEY and CDR2 is SVGAGI. The CDR3 consists of 15 residues. V dropped 2 bases and J dropped 8 bases, with 16 bases sitting between them. The CDR3 spells CASSYRLAHGDEQFF. The CDR3 DNA reads TGTGCCAGCAGTTACCGTCTCGCCCACGGGGATGAGCAGTTCTTC.

This rearrangement joins TRBV5-1 to TRBJ1-2, with a tentative D call TRBD1 (6 bases). The CDR3 totals 13 residues. The V and J ends lost 4 bases and 4 bases respectively, with 11 bases between them. Germline V CDR1 and CDR2: SGHRS, YFSETQ. The CDR3 DNA reads as TGCGCCAGCAGCCGGGGGGCGGGCTATGGCTACACCTTC. This encodes CASSRGAGYGYTF.

The chain links TRBV30 to TRBJ2-5; no definite D call. CDR3 length: 13 amino acids. From germline, CDR1 is GTSNPN and CDR2 SVGIG (reference sequence). Trimming left V 2 bases short and J 5 bases short, with 12 bases between. The CDR3 DNA reads as TGTGCCTGGAGTAGCCAGGTGGTCGAGACCCAGTACTTC. Translated: CAWSSQVVETQYF.

The chain is built from TRBV2 and TRBJ2-1; the D gene could be TRBD1 or TRBD2 (6 bases each). Trimming took 8 bases from V and 12 from J, leaving 14 bases between them. This CDR3 is 11 amino acids long. Germline CDR1 is SNHLY and CDR2 is FYNNEI. The CDR3 DNA sequence: TGTGCCAGCTCGCGGGACACCGGGCAGTTCTTC. Residues: CASSRDTGQFF. The whole variable domain, filled in from reference TRBV2 and TRBJ2-1, reads EPEVTQTPSHQVTQMGQEVILRCVPISNHLYFYWYRQILGQKVEFLVSFYNNEISEKSEIFDDQFSVERPDGSNFTLKIRSTKLEDSAMYFCASSRDTGQFFGPGTRLTVL.

This clone is medium-sized by share. The CDR3 coding sequence is TGTGCCATCAGTGAGTCGAGAGACAGAGAAGCTTTCTTT. Its protein product is CAISESRDREAFF. The rearrangement joins TRBV10-3 to TRBJ1-1; the D gene is possibly TRBD1 (5 bases). The V end was cut by 0 bases, the J end by 8 bases, with 10 bases between. The germline gives CDR1 ENHRY, CDR2 SYGVKD. This CDR3 contains 13 residues.

For this clone: One end of the junction varies from germline; a read error may be responsible. CDR3 DNA sequence: TGCGCCAGCAGCGAGGGACTAGCGGGAGGGCTCGACTTC. Its protein product is CASSEGLAGGLDF. The chain has TRBV5-1 and TRBJ2-7; 16 bases match TRBD2. Looked up from germline, CDR1 is SGHRS and CDR2 is YFSETQ. The CDR3 contains 13 residues.

The gene calls are TRBV3-1 (or the pseudogene TRBV3-2) and TRBJ2-6, with D possibly matching TRBD2 (6 bases). This CDR3 contains 18 residues. Germline loops: CDR1 LGHDT, CDR2 YNNKEL (reference sequence). Between the trimmed V and J ends, which lost 7 bases and 1 base, there was a span of 20 bases. The chain's CDR3 is CASKKGGGLLSGANVLTF. The CDR3 bases are TGTGCCAGCAAAAAAGGTGGGGGACTTCTTTCTGGGGCCAACGTCCTGACTTTC.

The chain links TRBV28 to TRBJ1-2; D perhaps matches TRBD1 (5 bases). Germline V CDR1 and CDR2: MDHEN, SYDVKM. There are 16 residues in the CDR3. The V and J ends lost 7 bases and 2 bases respectively, with 20 bases between them. The CDR3 region is CASIFTGGRRNYGYTF. In DNA form, the CDR3 reads TGTGCCAGCATATTTACTGGGGGGAGAAGGAACTATGGCTACACCTTC.

V gene TRBV18 combines with J gene TRBJ1-1, with no clear D. This CDR3 is 15 amino acids long. V lost 0 bases, J lost 2 bases, and 10 bases lay in between. Germline lookup yields CDR1 KGHSH and CDR2 LQKENI. The CDR3 loop is CASSPPSGSNTEAFF. The CDR3 DNA reads as TGTGCCAGCTCACCACCCTCGGGCAGCAACACTGAAGCTTTCTTT.